This passage covers 3 T cell receptor beta chains from one sample sequenced in a study of cytomegalovirus exposure and HLA in healthy donors. In the PCR, 60 Vbeta and 13 Jbeta primers were used. The table came from immunoSEQ multiplex PCR; TCRdb's copy has only in-frame clones and leaves some out. The profile shows 65,000 to 90,000 clones, 76% of them singletons. The sequenced material came from PBMCs. These TCRs come from a man aged 35-49 years in good health and CMV-seronegative.

This clone was found a few times. This specimen includes other DNA sequences encoding the same CDR3. The chain carries TRBV6-1 and TRBJ2-6, with D tentatively TRBD1 (5 bases). CDR3 length equals 15 residues. Germline CDR1 MNHNS, CDR2 SASEGT. Trimming stripped 2 bases from V and 0 bases from J, with 5 bases between. CDR3 nucleotides: TGTGCCAGCAGTGAAACAGGCTCTGGGGCCAACGTCCTGACTTTC. It codes for CASSETGSGANVLTF.

The chain carries TRBV4-2 and TRBJ1-1, with 7 bases matching TRBD1. The CDR3 runs to 15 residues. Germline CDR1 and CDR2: LGHNA and YNFKEQ. With 1 base clipped from V and 0 bases from J, the junction kept 2 bases outside the gene matches. CDR3 region: CASSQGGTVNTEAFF. The CDR3 DNA reads as TGTGCCAGCAGCCAAGGAGGGACAGTGAACACTGAAGCTTTCTTT.

The chain combines TRBV9 with TRBJ1-2; TRBD1 matches at 7 bases. There are 15 residues in the CDR3. J lost 5 bases, V lost 0 bases, and 7 bases had no gene match. Germline CDR1 is SGDLS and CDR2 is YYNGEE. CDR3 DNA sequence: TGTGCCAGCAGCGTAGGGGACAGCCGTGTTTATGGCTACACCTTC. Its translation is CASSVGDSRVYGYTF.